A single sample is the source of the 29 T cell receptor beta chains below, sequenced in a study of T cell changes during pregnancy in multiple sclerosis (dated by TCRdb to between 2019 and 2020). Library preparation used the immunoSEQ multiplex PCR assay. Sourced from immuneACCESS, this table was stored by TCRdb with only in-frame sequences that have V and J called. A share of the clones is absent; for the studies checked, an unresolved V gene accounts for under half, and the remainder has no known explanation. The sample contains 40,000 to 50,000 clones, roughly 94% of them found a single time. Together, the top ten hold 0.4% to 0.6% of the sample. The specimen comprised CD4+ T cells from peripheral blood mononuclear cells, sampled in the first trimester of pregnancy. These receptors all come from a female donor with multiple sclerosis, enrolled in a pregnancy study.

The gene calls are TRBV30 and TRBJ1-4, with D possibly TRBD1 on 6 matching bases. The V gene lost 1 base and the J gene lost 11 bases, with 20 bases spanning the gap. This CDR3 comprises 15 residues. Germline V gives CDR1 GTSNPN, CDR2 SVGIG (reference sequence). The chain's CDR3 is CAWSAPGGQVKKLFF. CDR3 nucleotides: TGTGCCTGGAGTGCGCCGGGGGGGCAGGTGAAGAAACTGTTTTTT.

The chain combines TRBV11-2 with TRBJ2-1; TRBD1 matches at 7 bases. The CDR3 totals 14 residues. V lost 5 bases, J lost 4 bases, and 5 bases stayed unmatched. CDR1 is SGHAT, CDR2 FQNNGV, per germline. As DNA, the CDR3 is TGTGCCAGCAGCCCGGGACAGATATACAATGAGCAGTTCTTC. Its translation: CASSPGQIYNEQFF.

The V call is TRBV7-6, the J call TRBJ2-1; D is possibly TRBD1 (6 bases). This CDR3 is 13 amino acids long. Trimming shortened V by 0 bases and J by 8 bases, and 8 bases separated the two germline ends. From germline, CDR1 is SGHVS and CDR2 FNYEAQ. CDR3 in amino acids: CASSLAGAHEQFF. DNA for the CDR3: TGTGCCAGCAGCTTAGCGGGGGCGCATGAGCAGTTCTTC.

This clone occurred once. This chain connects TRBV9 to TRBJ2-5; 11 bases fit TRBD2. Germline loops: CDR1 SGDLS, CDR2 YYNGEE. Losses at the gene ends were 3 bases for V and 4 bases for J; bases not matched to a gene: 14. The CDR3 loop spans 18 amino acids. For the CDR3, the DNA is TGTGCCAGCAGCGAAGCCAGAACTAGCGGGGGTAGGGGAGAGACCCAGTACTTC. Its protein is CASSEARTSGGRGETQYF.

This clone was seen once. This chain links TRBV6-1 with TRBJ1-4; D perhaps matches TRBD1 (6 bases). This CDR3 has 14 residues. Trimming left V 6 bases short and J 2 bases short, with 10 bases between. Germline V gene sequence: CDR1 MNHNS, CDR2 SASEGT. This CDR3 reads CASSRTETNEKLFF. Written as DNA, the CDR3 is TGTGCCAGCAGCAGGACAGAGACTAATGAAAAACTGTTTTTT.

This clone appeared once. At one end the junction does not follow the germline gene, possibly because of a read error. The CDR3 DNA is TGTGCCAGCAGCTTGGCCGGGAACGCGCTCTTC. This encodes CASSLAGNALF. This chain links TRBV5-8 with TRBJ2-7, with a possible D match to TRBD2 (5 bases). Germline CDR1 and CDR2: SGHTS and YDEGEE. The CDR3 is 11 residues long.

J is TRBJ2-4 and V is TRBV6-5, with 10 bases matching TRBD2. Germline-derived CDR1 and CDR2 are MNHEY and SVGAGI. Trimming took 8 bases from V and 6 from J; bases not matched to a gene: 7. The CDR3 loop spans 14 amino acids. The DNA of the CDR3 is TGTGCCAGCGGAACCTCTAGCGGGGGAAACATTCAGTACTTC. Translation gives CASGTSSGGNIQYF.

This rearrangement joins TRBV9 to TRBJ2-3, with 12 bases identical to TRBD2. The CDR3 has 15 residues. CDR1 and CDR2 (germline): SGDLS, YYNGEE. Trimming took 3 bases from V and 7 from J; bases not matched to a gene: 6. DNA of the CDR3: TGTGCCAGCAGCGCCGGGACTAGCGGGTCCCATACGCAGTATTTT. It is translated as CASSAGTSGSHTQYF.

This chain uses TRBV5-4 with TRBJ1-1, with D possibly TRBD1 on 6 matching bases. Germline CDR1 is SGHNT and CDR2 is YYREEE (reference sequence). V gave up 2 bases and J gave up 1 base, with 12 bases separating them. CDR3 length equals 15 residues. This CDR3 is CASSFLGAPNTEAFF. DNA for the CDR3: TGTGCCAGCAGCTTCTTGGGGGCCCCGAACACTGAAGCTTTCTTT.

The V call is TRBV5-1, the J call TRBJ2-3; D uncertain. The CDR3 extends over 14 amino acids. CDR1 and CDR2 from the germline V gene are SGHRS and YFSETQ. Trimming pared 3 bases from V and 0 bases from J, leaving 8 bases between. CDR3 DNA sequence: TGCGCCAGCAGCTCAGGCACTAGCACAGATACGCAGTATTTT. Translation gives CASSSGTSTDTQYF.

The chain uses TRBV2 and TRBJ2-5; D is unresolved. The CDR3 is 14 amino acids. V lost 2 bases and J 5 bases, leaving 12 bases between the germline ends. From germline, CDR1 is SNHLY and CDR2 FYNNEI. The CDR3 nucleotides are TGTGCCAGCAGTGAAACAGATCGTAGGGAGACCCAGTACTTC. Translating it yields CASSETDRRETQYF.

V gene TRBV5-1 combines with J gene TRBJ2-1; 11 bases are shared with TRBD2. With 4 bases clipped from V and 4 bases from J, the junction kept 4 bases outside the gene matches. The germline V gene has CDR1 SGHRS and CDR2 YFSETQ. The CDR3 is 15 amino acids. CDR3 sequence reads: CASSTLAGAYNEQFF. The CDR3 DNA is TGCGCCAGCAGCACACTAGCGGGGGCGTACAATGAGCAGTTCTTC. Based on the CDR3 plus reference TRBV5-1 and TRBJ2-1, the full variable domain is KAGVTQTPRYLIKTRGQQVTLSCSPISGHRSVSWYQQTPGQGLQFLFEYFSETQRNKGNFPGRFSGRQFSNSRSEMNVSTLELGDSALYLCASSTLAGAYNEQFFGPGTRLTVL.

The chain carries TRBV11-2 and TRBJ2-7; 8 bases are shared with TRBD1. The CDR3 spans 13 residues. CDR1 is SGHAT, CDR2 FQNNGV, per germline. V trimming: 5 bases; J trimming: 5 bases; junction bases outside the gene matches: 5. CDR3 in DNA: TGTGCCAGCAGCGACGGACAGGGCCACGAGCAGTACTTC. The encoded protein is CASSDGQGHEQYF.

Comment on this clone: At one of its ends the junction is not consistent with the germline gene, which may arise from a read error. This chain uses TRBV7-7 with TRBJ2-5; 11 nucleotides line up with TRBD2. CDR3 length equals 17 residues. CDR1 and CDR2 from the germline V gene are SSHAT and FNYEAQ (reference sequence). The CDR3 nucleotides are TGTGCTAGCAGCCTTCAGACTAGCGGGGCCGATGGGGAGACCCAGTACTTC. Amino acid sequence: CASSLQTSGADGETQYF. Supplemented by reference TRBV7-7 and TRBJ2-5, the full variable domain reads GAGVSQSPRYKVTKRGQDVTLRCDPISSHATLYWYQQALGQGPEFLTYFNYEAQPDKSGLPSDRFSAERPEGSISTLTIQRTEQRDSAMYRCASSLQTSGADGETQYFGPGTRLLVL.

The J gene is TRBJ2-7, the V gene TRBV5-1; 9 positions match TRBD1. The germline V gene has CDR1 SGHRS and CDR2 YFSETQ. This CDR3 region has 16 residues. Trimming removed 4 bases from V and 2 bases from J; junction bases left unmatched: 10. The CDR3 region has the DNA TGCGCCAGCAGCAAGGGACAGGGAGGGCTCGCCTACGAGCAGTACTTC. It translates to CASSKGQGGLAYEQYF.

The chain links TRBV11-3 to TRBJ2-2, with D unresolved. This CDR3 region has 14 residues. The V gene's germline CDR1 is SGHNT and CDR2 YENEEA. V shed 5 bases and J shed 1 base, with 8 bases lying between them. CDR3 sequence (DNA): TGTGCCAGCAGCCCTATTATGAACACCGGGGAGCTGTTTTTT. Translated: CASSPIMNTGELFF.

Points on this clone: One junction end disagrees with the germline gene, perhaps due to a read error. CDR3 sequence reads: CASSAAGAGDTQYF. The CDR3 DNA reads as TGTGCTAGCAGCGCAGCGGGGGCCGGGGATACGCAGTATTTT. The rearrangement uses TRBV7-7 and TRBJ2-3; 8 positions agree with TRBD2. Germline V gives CDR1 SSHAT, CDR2 FNYEAQ (reference sequence). The CDR3 totals 14 residues.

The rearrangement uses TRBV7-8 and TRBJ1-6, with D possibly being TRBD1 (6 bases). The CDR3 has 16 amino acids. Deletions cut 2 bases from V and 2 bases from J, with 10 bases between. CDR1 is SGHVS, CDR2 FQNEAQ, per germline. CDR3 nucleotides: TGTGCCAGCAGCTTAACAGGGTTGCCCTATAATTCACCCCTCCACTTT. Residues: CASSLTGLPYNSPLHF.

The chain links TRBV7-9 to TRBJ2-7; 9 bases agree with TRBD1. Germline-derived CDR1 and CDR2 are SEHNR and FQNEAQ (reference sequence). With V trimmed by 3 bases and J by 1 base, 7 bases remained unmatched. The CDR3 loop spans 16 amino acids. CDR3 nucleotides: TGTGCCAGCAGCTTTGGTGGCGGGACAGGGTCCTACGAGCAGTACTTC. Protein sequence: CASSFGGGTGSYEQYF.

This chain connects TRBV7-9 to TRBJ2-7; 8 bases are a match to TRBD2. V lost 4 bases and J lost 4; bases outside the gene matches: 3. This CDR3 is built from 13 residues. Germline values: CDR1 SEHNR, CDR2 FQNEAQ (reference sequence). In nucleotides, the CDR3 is TGTGCCAGCAGCTCCCCGGGGGGGTACGAGCAGTACTTC. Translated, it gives CASSSPGGYEQYF.

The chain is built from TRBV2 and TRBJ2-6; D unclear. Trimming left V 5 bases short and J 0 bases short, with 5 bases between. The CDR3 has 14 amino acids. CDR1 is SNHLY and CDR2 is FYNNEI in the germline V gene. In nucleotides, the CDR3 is TGTGCCAGCAGTAAGCTCTCTGGGGCCAACGTCCTGACTTTC. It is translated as CASSKLSGANVLTF.

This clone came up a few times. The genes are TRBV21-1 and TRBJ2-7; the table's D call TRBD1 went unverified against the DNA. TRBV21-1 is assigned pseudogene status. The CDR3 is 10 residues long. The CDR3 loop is CASTQATRYF. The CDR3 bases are TGTGCCAGCACTCAGGCCACCCGGTACTTC.

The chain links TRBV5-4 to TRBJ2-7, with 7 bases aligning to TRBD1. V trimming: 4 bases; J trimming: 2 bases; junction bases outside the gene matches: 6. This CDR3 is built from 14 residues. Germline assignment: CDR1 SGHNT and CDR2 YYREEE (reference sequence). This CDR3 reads CASSPYGTAYEQYF. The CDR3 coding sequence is TGTGCCAGCAGCCCCTACGGGACAGCCTACGAGCAGTACTTC.

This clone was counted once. The CDR3 DNA reads as TGTGCCACCAGCAGAGAGGACAGGGCCTACGAGCAGTACTTC. Protein product: CATSREDRAYEQYF. The chain uses TRBV15 and TRBJ2-7; 8 nucleotides align to TRBD1. CDR1 is LNHNV, CDR2 YYDKDF, per germline (reference sequence). Trimming at V came to 0 bases and at J to 2 bases, leaving 0 bases not matched to a gene. This CDR3 comprises 14 residues.

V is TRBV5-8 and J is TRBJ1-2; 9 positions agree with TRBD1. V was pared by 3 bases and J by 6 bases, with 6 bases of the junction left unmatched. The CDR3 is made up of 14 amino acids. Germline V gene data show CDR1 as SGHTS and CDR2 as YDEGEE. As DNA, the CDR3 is TGTGCCAGCAGCTACCCGGGACAGGGAAATGGCTACACCTTC. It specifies CASSYPGQGNGYTF.

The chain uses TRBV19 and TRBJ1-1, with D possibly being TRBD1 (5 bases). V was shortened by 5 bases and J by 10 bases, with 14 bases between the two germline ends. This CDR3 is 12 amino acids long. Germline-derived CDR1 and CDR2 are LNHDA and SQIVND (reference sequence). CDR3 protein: CASSHVRVGAFF. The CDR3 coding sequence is TGTGCCAGTAGTCATGTCAGGGTGGGAGCTTTCTTT.

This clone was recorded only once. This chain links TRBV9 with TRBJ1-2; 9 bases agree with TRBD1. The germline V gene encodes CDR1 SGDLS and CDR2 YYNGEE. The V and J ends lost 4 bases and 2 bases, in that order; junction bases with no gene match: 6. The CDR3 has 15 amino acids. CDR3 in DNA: TGTGCCAGCAGCCCCGGGGGACAGGGCAACTATGGCTACACCTTC. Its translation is CASSPGGQGNYGYTF.

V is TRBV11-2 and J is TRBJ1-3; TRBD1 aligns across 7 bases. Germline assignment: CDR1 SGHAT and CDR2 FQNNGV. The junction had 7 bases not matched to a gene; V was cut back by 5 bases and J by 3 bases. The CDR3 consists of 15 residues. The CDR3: CASSLQGGFGNTIYF. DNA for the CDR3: TGTGCCAGCAGCCTACAAGGGGGCTTTGGAAACACCATATATTTT.

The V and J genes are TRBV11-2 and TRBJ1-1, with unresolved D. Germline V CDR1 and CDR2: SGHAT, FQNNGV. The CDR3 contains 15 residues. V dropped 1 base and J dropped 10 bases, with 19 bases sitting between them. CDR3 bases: TGTGCCAGCAGCTTAGCAGTTGCGGGATCAGGTGGAGCTTTCTTT. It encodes CASSLAVAGSGGAFF. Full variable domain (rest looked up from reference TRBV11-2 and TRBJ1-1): EAGVAQSPRYKIIEKRQSVAFWCNPISGHATLYWYQQILGQGPKLLIQFQNNGVVDDSQLPKDRFSAERLKGVDSTLKIQPAKLEDSAVYLCASSLAVAGSGGAFFGQGTRLTVV.